A single sample is the source of the 31 T cell receptor beta chains below, sequenced in a study of cytomegalovirus exposure and HLA in healthy donors. Clones were read by immunoSEQ multiplex PCR, and TCRdb kept only the in-frame ones, dropping some. The sample records roughly 110,000 clones, about 87% being singletons. The sample was PBMCs. Receptor source: a woman between 18 and 30 years old in good health and CMV-seropositive.

The chain carries TRBV6-5 and TRBJ2-2, with TRBD1 identical over 7 bases. Per germline, CDR1 MNHEY and CDR2 SVGAGI. Losses at the gene ends were 5 bases for V and 6 bases for J; bases not matched to a gene: 9. The CDR3 is 15 amino acids. The CDR3 DNA reads TGTGCCAGCAGTACCATACAGGGGATCGCCGGGGAGCTGTTTTTT. It is translated as CASSTIQGIAGELFF.

The genes are TRBV9 and TRBJ2-2, with TRBD1 matching 7 bases. The germline CDR1 and CDR2 sequences are SGDLS and YYNGEE. V lost 4 bases and J lost 6; bases outside the gene matches: 3. This CDR3 comprises 13 residues. This CDR3 reads CASSPQGSGELFF. Here the CDR3 DNA reads TGTGCCAGCAGCCCACAGGGGTCCGGGGAGCTGTTTTTT.

This chain connects TRBV4-1 to TRBJ2-5; D unclear. The CDR3 loop spans 14 amino acids. Germline V gene data show CDR1 as MGHRA and CDR2 as YSYEKL. Trimming cost V 2 bases and J 5 bases, with 12 bases left between them. The CDR3 sequence is CASSQYLDLETQYF. The CDR3 DNA follows: TGCGCCAGCAGCCAATATTTAGACTTGGAGACCCAGTACTTC.

This chain joins TRBV7-2 and TRBJ2-5; TRBD2 matches at 10 bases. CDR1 SGHTA and CDR2 FQGNSA come from the germline V gene. V trimming: 2 bases; J trimming: 4 bases; junction bases outside the gene matches: 10. The CDR3 runs 17 residues. The chain's CDR3 is CASSLLVAGGVLETQYF. CDR3 nucleotide sequence: TGTGCCAGCAGCTTATTGGTAGCGGGGGGTGTATTAGAGACCCAGTACTTC.

The gene calls are TRBV6-4 and TRBJ1-5, with 7 bases identical to TRBD1. Trimming at V came to 3 bases and at J to 2 bases, leaving 1 base not matched to a gene. This CDR3 is 14 amino acids long. Germline V gene lookup returns CDR1 MRHNA and CDR2 SNTAGT. As DNA, the CDR3 is TGTGCCAGCAGTGAAGGGGGCGGCAATCAGCCCCAGCATTTT. As protein: CASSEGGGNQPQHF.

This clone was recorded only once. This chain uses TRBV11-2 with TRBJ2-7, with D perhaps TRBD1 (6 bases). The CDR3 is 16 amino acids. The germline V gene encodes CDR1 SGHAT and CDR2 FQNNGV. Trimming pared 4 bases from V and 3 bases from J, leaving 19 bases between. The CDR3, as DNA: TGTGCCAGCAGCTCGCCACCTCGGGACAAGTACTACGAGCAGTACTTC. Translated: CASSSPPRDKYYEQYF.

The chain uses TRBV27 and TRBJ2-1; 11 nucleotides agree with TRBD2. V lost 3 bases, J lost 5 bases, and 3 bases stayed unmatched. CDR1 and CDR2 from the germline V gene are MNHEY and SMNVEV (reference sequence). This CDR3 region has 15 residues. CDR3 in DNA: TGTGCCAGCAGTTTCGCTAGCGGGGGGAACAATGAGCAGTTCTTC. It is translated as CASSFASGGNNEQFF.

This rearrangement joins TRBV18 to TRBJ2-3; TRBD2 matches at 7 bases. The CDR3 sequence is 15 residues long. With 6 bases clipped from V and 5 bases from J, the junction kept 11 bases outside the gene matches. The germline gives CDR1 KGHSH, CDR2 LQKENI. Here the CDR3 DNA reads TGTGCCAGCTCGACCAGAGCTGCGGGGGTAGATACGCAGTATTTT. Translated, it gives CASSTRAAGVDTQYF. Using reference TRBV18 and TRBJ2-3 for the parts outside the CDR3, the full variable domain is NAGVMQNPRHLVRRRGQEARLRCSPMKGHSHVYWYRQLPEEGLKFMVYLQKENIIDESGMPKERFSAEFPKEGPSILRIQQVVRGDSAAYFCASSTRAAGVDTQYFGPGTRLTVL.

This clone has just one count. The chain employs TRBV10-3 and TRBJ1-1; the match to TRBD1 covers 7 bases. This CDR3 is built from 16 residues. Germline CDR1 reads ENHRY; CDR2 reads SYGVKD. Trimming removed 4 bases from V and 10 bases from J; junction bases left unmatched: 18. The CDR3 loop is CAISVTGTAHPTRAFF. The CDR3 bases are TGTGCCATCAGTGTTACCGGGACAGCCCATCCCACGAGAGCTTTCTTT.

This clone appeared a single time. V is TRBV2 and J is TRBJ1-2; TRBD1 agrees at 9 bases. The CDR3 is 13 residues long. V shed 7 bases, J shed 7 bases, and the junction held 7 bases outside the gene matches. Germline CDR1 is SNHLY and CDR2 is FYNNEI. The CDR3 is CASNGQGFRGYTF. DNA for the CDR3: TGTGCCAGCAACGGACAGGGGTTTCGTGGCTACACCTTC.

The chain couples TRBV7-9 to TRBJ1-5, with D perhaps TRBD1 (5 bases). The V gene's germline CDR1 is SEHNR and CDR2 FQNEAQ (reference sequence). This CDR3 region has 17 residues. V gave up 0 bases and J gave up 1 base, with 13 bases separating them. The CDR3: CASSLAGRGKSNQPQHF. The CDR3 DNA reads TGTGCCAGCAGCTTAGCTGGGAGGGGAAAGAGCAATCAGCCCCAGCATTTT.

The gene calls are TRBV21-1 and TRBJ2-1; TRBD2, the D gene given by the table, was not confirmed from the DNA. TRBV21-1 is a pseudogene locus. This CDR3 region has 16 residues. The CDR3 region is CASSNGRRGGPNEQFF. DNA for the CDR3: TGTGCCAGCAGCAACGGGAGGCGGGGGGGCCCCAATGAGCAGTTCTTC.

This clone was recorded a few times. V gene TRBV29-1 combines with J gene TRBJ2-7, with 7 bases lining up with TRBD1. The CDR3 spans 15 residues. The trim removed 6 bases at V and 6 bases at J, leaving 17 bases unmatched. Per the germline V gene, CDR1 is SQVTM and CDR2 is ANQGSEA. CDR3 sequence: CSVGAPGTESLEQYF. The CDR3 nucleotides read TGCAGCGTGGGGGCCCCAGGGACAGAATCCCTCGAGCAGTACTTC.

This clone is judged large. Additional DNA sequences in this sample encode the identical CDR3. The rearrangement links TRBV18 to TRBJ1-1; perhaps TRBD1 as D (5 bases). This CDR3 has 16 residues. Germline V CDR1 and CDR2: KGHSH, LQKENI. Trimming pared 0 bases from V and 0 bases from J, leaving 11 bases between. The CDR3 sequence: CASSPPLEGMNTEAFF. DNA of the CDR3: TGTGCCAGCTCACCACCGCTGGAGGGGATGAACACTGAAGCTTTCTTT.

This clone was detected once. This chain connects TRBV11-2 to TRBJ2-5, with 11 bases lining up with TRBD2. This CDR3 comprises 16 residues. V shed 2 bases and J 5 bases; nucleotides not matched to a gene: 7. CDR1 and CDR2 from the germline V gene are SGHAT and FQNNGV. The CDR3 region is CASSLWASGGWETQYF. The CDR3 nucleotides are TGTGCCAGCAGCTTATGGGCTAGCGGGGGGTGGGAGACCCAGTACTTC. Based on the CDR3 plus reference TRBV11-2 and TRBJ2-5, the full variable domain is EAGVAQSPRYKIIEKRQSVAFWCNPISGHATLYWYQQILGQGPKLLIQFQNNGVVDDSQLPKDRFSAERLKGVDSTLKIQPAKLEDSAVYLCASSLWASGGWETQYFGPGTRLLVL.

The chain joins TRBV19 to TRBJ1-5, with 7 positions matching TRBD1. Germline V gene sequence: CDR1 LNHDA, CDR2 SQIVND (reference sequence). The trim removed 2 bases at V and 5 bases at J, leaving 6 bases unmatched. The CDR3 contains 15 residues. CDR3 sequence: CASSISGQNYQPQHF. In DNA form, the CDR3 reads TGTGCCAGTAGTATATCGGGACAGAATTATCAGCCCCAGCATTTT.

This clone was seen just once. The chain links TRBV5-4 to TRBJ1-1, with TRBD1 identical over 7 bases. Germline V CDR1 and CDR2: SGHNT, YYREEE (reference sequence). The junction had 9 bases not matched to a gene; V was cut back by 0 bases and J by 4 bases. This CDR3 has 16 residues. CDR3 in amino acids: CASSLGDRQCCTEAFF. CDR3 nucleotide sequence: TGTGCCAGCAGCTTGGGGGACAGACAGTGTTGCACTGAAGCTTTCTTT. The entire variable domain, with the rest obtained from reference TRBV5-4 and TRBJ1-1, is as follows: ETGVTQSPTHLIKTRGQQVTLRCSSQSGHNTVSWYQQALGQGPQFIFQYYREEENGRGNFPPRFSGLQFPNYSSELNVNALELDDSALYLCASSLGDRQCCTEAFFGQGTRLTVV.

This clone was detected only once. The V and J genes are TRBV7-2 and TRBJ2-1; D is unclear. There are 15 residues in the CDR3. CDR1 is SGHTA and CDR2 is FQGNSA in the germline V gene. Trimming took 3 bases from V and 0 from J, leaving 9 bases between them. DNA for the CDR3: TGTGCCAGCAGCTTTGTACGGAGCTCCTACAATGAGCAGTTCTTC. Protein: CASSFVRSSYNEQFF.

The chain has TRBV6-1 and TRBJ1-3, with no clear D. V dropped 3 bases and J dropped 2 bases, with 8 bases sitting between them. The CDR3 is made up of 14 amino acids. Germline CDR1 MNHNS, CDR2 SASEGT. The CDR3 DNA is TGTGCCAGCAGTGAGAGCGTCCCTGGAAACACCATATATTTT. This encodes CASSESVPGNTIYF.

The rearrangement uses TRBV6-6 and TRBJ1-5, with TRBD1 matching 7 bases. Germline CDR1 and CDR2: MNHNY and SVGAGI (reference sequence). V trimming: 4 bases; J trimming: 3 bases; junction bases outside the gene matches: 3. The CDR3 consists of 14 residues. CDR3 region: CASSLQGTNQPQHF. The CDR3, as DNA: TGTGCCAGCAGTTTACAGGGGACCAATCAGCCCCAGCATTTT.

V and J are TRBV4-1 and TRBJ1-4, with TRBD1 matching 7 bases. This CDR3 has 16 residues. The germline gives CDR1 MGHRA, CDR2 YSYEKL. Trimming at V came to 0 bases and at J to 3 bases, leaving 4 bases not matched to a gene. In DNA form, the CDR3 reads TGCGCCAGCAGCCAAGACCCCGGGACAGCTAATGAAAAACTGTTTTTT. The encoded protein is CASSQDPGTANEKLFF.

This clone was picked up one time. The V and J genes are TRBV19 and TRBJ2-5; D is possibly TRBD1 (6 bases). Between the trimmed V and J ends, which lost 3 bases and 5 bases, there was a span of 16 bases. The CDR3 contains 15 residues. The germline gives CDR1 LNHDA, CDR2 SQIVND (reference sequence). In DNA, the CDR3 is TGTGCCAGTAGTATTTCCAGGTACAGGGATGAGACCCAGTACTTC. Encoded protein: CASSISRYRDETQYF.

The CDR3 region has the DNA TGCGCCAGCAGTGTGGGGCCAGACAGGGTCAGCACAGATACGCAGTATTTT. It encodes CASSVGPDRVSTDTQYF. The chain joins TRBV10-1 to TRBJ2-3; 7 nucleotides match TRBD1. The CDR3 has 17 amino acids. With 4 bases clipped from V and 0 bases from J, the junction kept 10 bases outside the gene matches. Germline V lookup: CDR1 WNHNN, CDR2 SYGVQD (reference sequence).

V usage is TRBV27 and J usage is TRBJ2-7, with D perhaps matching TRBD2 (6 bases). Trimming shortened V by 2 bases and J by 1 base, and 12 bases separated the two germline ends. The CDR3 runs 15 residues. Looked up from germline, CDR1 is MNHEY and CDR2 is SMNVEV (reference sequence). The CDR3 protein is CASSLGGALSYEQYF. In nucleotides, the CDR3 is TGTGCCAGCAGTTTAGGAGGGGCCCTATCCTACGAGCAGTACTTC.

The J gene is TRBJ2-7, the V gene TRBV5-6; 7 bases match TRBD1. This CDR3 contains 16 residues. Germline-derived CDR1 and CDR2 are SGHDT and YYEEEE. V was pared by 2 bases and J by 0 bases, with 8 bases of the junction left unmatched. This chain's CDR3 is CASSFGGPGGSYEQYF. The CDR3 DNA is TGTGCCAGCAGCTTCGGAGGTCCAGGGGGCTCCTACGAGCAGTACTTC.

The CDR3 sequence is CASSLGFGTGDTGELFF. Written as DNA, the CDR3 is TGCGCCAGCAGCTTGGGTTTCGGGACAGGGGACACCGGGGAGCTGTTTTTT. This chain links TRBV5-1 with TRBJ2-2; 10 bases align to TRBD1. Germline loops: CDR1 SGHRS, CDR2 YFSETQ. V shed 0 bases, J shed 3 bases, and the junction held 5 bases outside the gene matches. The length of the CDR3 is 17 residues.

V usage is TRBV10-2 and J usage is TRBJ1-6; 7 nucleotides align to TRBD1. This CDR3 has 14 amino acids. CDR1 is WSHSY and CDR2 is SAAADI in the germline V gene. After removal of 6 bases from V and 7 bases from J, the junction contained 6 bases not matched to a gene. The DNA for the CDR3 is TGCGCCAGCAGATACAGGGGTGGGAATTCACCCCTCCACTTT. Translation: CASRYRGGNSPLHF.

The J gene is TRBJ1-4, the V gene TRBV6-4, with TRBD1 identical over 9 bases. The CDR3 spans 15 residues. The V and J ends lost 2 bases and 7 bases, in that order; junction bases with no gene match: 5. Looked up from germline, CDR1 is MRHNA and CDR2 is SNTAGT. CDR3 DNA sequence: TGTGCCAGCAGTGACACAAAGGACAGGGGTGAAAAACTGTTTTTT. Protein product: CASSDTKDRGEKLFF.

This sequence joins TRBV6-4 and TRBJ2-3; 8 bases align to TRBD1. Germline lookup yields CDR1 MRHNA and CDR2 SNTAGT. After removal of 0 bases from V and 3 bases from J, the junction contained 5 bases not matched to a gene. The CDR3 loop spans 16 amino acids. CDR3 residues: CASSDSPDRETDTQYF. The CDR3 region has the DNA TGTGCCAGCAGTGACTCCCCGGACAGGGAAACAGATACGCAGTATTTT.

The chain links TRBV27 to TRBJ2-1; 10 nucleotides line up with TRBD1. CDR3 length equals 14 residues. The V gene end was trimmed by 5 bases and the J gene end by 8 bases; junction bases not matched to a gene: 6. Germline CDR1 and CDR2: MNHEY and SMNVEV (reference sequence). The CDR3 loop is CASSGTGAGDEQFF. CDR3 bases: TGTGCCAGCAGTGGGACAGGGGCCGGCGATGAGCAGTTCTTC.

The chain couples TRBV5-6 to TRBJ1-5; 7 positions match TRBD1. The V gene's germline CDR1 is SGHDT and CDR2 YYEEEE. This CDR3 region has 15 residues. With V trimmed by 4 bases and J by 2 bases, 6 bases remained unmatched. The CDR3 DNA sequence: TGTGCCAGCAGCAGACAGGGTGCAGGCAATCAGCCCCAGCATTTT. It specifies CASSRQGAGNQPQHF.